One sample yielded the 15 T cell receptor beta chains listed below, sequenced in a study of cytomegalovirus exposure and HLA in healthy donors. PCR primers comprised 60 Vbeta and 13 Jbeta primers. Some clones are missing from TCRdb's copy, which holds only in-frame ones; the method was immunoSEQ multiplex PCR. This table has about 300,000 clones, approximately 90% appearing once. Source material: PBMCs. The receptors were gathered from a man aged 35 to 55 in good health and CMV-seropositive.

The CDR3 spells CASSQGDTLNIQYF. The DNA for the CDR3 is TGTGCCAGCAGCCAGGGGGACACACTGAACATTCAGTACTTC. The rearrangement uses TRBV4-2 and TRBJ2-4, with a weak D call TRBD1 (6 bases). The CDR3 is made up of 14 amino acids. Germline CDR1 reads LGHNA; CDR2 reads YNFKEQ. With 3 bases removed from V and 7 bases from J, the gap between germline ends came to 13 bases.

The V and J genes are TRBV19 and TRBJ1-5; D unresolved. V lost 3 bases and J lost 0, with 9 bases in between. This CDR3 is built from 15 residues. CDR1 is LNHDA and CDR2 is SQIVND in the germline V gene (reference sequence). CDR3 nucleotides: TGTGCCAGTAGTATGCCCGAGTATAGCAATCAGCCCCAGCATTTT. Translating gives CASSMPEYSNQPQHF. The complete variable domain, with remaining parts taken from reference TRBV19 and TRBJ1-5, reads DGGITQSPKYLFRKEGQNVTLSCEQNLNHDAMYWYRQDPGQGLRLIYYSQIVNDFQKGDIAEGYSVSREKKESFPLTVTSAQKNPTAFYLCASSMPEYSNQPQHFGDGTRLSIL.

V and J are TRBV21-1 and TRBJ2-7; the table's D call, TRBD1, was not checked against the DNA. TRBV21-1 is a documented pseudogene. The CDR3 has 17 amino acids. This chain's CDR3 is CASSKAGDPDRTYEQYF. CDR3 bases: TGTGCCAGCAGCAAAGCAGGGGATCCGGACCGCACCTACGAGCAGTACTTC.

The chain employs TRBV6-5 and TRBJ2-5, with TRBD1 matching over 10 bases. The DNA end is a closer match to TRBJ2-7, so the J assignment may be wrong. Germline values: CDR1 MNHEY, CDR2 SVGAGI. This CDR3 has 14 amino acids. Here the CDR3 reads CASSRGQGNYEQYF. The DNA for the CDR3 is TGTGCCAGCAGTAGGGGACAGGGGAACTACGAGCAGTACTTC.

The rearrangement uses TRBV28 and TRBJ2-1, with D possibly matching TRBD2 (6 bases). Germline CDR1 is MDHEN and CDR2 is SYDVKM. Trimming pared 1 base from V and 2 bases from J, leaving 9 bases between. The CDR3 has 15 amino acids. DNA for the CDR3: TGTGCCAGCAGTTTATACGGGAGAGCCTACAATGAGCAGTTCTTC. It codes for CASSLYGRAYNEQFF.

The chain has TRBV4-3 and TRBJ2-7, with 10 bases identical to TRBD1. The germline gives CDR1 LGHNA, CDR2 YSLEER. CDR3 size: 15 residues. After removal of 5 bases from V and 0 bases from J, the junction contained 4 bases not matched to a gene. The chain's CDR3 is CASSSRDRGSYEQYF. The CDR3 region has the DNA TGCGCCAGCAGCTCCCGGGACAGGGGCTCCTACGAGCAGTACTTC.

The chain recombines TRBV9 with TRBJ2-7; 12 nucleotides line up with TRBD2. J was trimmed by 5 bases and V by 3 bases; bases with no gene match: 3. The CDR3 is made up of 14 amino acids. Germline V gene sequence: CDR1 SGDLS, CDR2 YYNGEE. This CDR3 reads CASSETSGSHEQYF. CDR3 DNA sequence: TGTGCCAGCAGCGAGACTAGCGGGAGCCACGAGCAGTACTTC.

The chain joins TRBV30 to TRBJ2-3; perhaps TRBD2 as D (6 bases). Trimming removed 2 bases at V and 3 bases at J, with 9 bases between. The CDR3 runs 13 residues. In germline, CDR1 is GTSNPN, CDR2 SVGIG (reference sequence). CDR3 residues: CAWSLGGTDTQYF. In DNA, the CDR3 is TGTGCCTGGAGTCTCGGAGGGACAGATACGCAGTATTTT.

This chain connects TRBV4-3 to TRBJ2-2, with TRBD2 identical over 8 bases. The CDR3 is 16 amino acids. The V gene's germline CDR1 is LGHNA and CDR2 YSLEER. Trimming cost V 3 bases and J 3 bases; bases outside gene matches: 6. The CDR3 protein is CASSHRSGRHTGELFF. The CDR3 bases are TGCGCCAGCAGCCACCGCAGCGGGAGACACACCGGGGAGCTGTTTTTT.

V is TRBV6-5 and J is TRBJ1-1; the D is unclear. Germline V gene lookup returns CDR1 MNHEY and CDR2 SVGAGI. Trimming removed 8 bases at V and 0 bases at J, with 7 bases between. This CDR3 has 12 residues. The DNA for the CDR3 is TGTGCCAGCGTTCAGGTGAACACTGAAGCTTTCTTT. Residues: CASVQVNTEAFF.

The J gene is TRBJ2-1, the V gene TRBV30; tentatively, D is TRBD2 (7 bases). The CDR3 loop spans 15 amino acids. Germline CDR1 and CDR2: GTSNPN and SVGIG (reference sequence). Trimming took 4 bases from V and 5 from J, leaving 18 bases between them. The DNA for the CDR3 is TGTGCCTGGATAAGGGGGGGAGGGCTTAACAATGAGCAGTTCTTC. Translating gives CAWIRGGGLNNEQFF.

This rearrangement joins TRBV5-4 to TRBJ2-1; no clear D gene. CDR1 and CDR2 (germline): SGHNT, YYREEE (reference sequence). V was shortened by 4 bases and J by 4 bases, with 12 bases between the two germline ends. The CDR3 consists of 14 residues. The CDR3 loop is CASSEEVGYNEQFF. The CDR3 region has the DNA TGTGCCAGCAGCGAGGAAGTCGGATACAATGAGCAGTTCTTC.

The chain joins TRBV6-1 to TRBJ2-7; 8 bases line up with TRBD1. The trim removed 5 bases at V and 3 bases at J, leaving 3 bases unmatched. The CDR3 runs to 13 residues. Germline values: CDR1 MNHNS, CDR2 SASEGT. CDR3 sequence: CASSSDRDYEQYF. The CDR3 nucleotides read TGTGCCAGCAGTTCGGACAGGGACTACGAGCAGTACTTC.

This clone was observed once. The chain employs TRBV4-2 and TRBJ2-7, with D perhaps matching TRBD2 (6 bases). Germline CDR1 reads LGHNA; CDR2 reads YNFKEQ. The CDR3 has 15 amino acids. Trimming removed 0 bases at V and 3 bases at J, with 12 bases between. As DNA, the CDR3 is TGTGCCAGCAGCCAAGATAGGGCTAGCGTCTACGAGCAGTACTTC. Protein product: CASSQDRASVYEQYF.

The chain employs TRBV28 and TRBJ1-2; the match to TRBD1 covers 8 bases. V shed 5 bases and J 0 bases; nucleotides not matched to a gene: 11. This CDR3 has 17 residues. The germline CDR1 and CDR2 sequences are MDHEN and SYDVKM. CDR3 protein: CASSPRAGGSTNYGYTF. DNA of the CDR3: TGTGCCAGCAGTCCTCGGGCAGGGGGCTCTACTAACTATGGCTACACCTTC.